Listed here are 19 T cell receptor beta chains from one sample, sequenced in a study of identical twins. TCRdb called the 5' RACE reads again in MiXCR, with one record for every CDR3 protein. The data contain 1.5 million to 2 million distinct CDR3 sequences, 32% of them singletons. Sample: cord blood. Source of these receptors: a newborn girl in good health.

This clonotype has just a few counts. V is TRBV20-1 and J is TRBJ2-3, with 8 nucleotides matching TRBD1. The germline V gene encodes CDR1 DFQATT and CDR2 SNEGSKA (reference sequence). V lost 5 bases to trimming and J lost 8 bases; unmatched junction nucleotides: 9. CDR3 length equals 13 residues. This CDR3 is CSALGQGALTQYF. CDR3 nucleotide sequence: TGCAGTGCTCTCGGACAGGGTGCTCTTACGCAGTATTTT.

This clonotype was detected only a few times. The V call is TRBV14, the J call TRBJ2-1, with unresolved D. Germline lookup yields CDR1 SGHDN and CDR2 FVKESK. This CDR3 is 12 amino acids long. Trimming removed 4 bases from V and 15 bases from J, with 16 bases in between. CDR3 protein: CASSPVRLVRFF. The CDR3 nucleotides are TGTGCCAGCAGCCCCGTCCGCCTAGTTAGGTTCTTC. Based on the CDR3 plus reference TRBV14 and TRBJ2-1, the full variable domain is EAGVTQFPSHSVIEKGQTVTLRCDPISGHDNLYWYRRVMGKEIKFLLHFVKESKQDESGMPNNRFLAERTGGTYSTLKVQPAELEDSGVYFCASSPVRLVRFFGPGTRLTVL.

This clonotype was seen many times. This chain joins TRBV18 and TRBJ2-5, with TRBD1 as a possible D gene (6 bases). V was cut by 8 bases and J by 2 bases, with 12 bases left in between. CDR1 is KGHSH and CDR2 is LQKENI in the germline V gene. CDR3 length: 13 amino acids. CDR3 in DNA: TGTGCCAGCAGTCCCGGGACACAAGAGACCCAGTACTTC. Protein sequence: CASSPGTQETQYF.

CDR3 DNA: TGTGCCACCAGCGGAGGTCGACTAGCGGGAGGTATTGAGCAGTTCTTC. This translates into CATSGGRLAGGIEQFF. The rearrangement uses TRBV15 and TRBJ2-1; 13 bases agree with TRBD2. The trim removed 5 bases at V and 9 bases at J, leaving 10 bases unmatched. CDR1 and CDR2 (germline): LNHNV, YYDKDF (reference sequence). This CDR3 region has 16 residues.

The V gene is TRBV11-2, the J gene TRBJ2-1; 9 bases align to TRBD2. The CDR3 covers 16 residues. Per germline, CDR1 SGHAT and CDR2 FQNNGV. J gave up 7 bases and V 5 bases, and 12 bases lay outside the gene matches. This CDR3 is CASSGLSGGRRNEQFF. The CDR3 nucleotides read TGTGCCAGCAGCGGACTTAGCGGGGGCCGCCGAAATGAGCAGTTCTTC.

V gene TRBV20-1 combines with J gene TRBJ2-4, with 10 bases aligning to TRBD2. In germline, CDR1 is DFQATT, CDR2 SNEGSKA (reference sequence). The CDR3 length is 16 residues. Losses at the gene ends were 3 bases for V and 13 bases for J; bases not matched to a gene: 18. This CDR3 reads CSASLAGVPSYNEQYF. The DNA for the CDR3 is TGCAGTGCTAGCCTAGCGGGGGTCCCTTCCTACAATGAGCAGTACTTC.

This chain links TRBV24-1 with TRBJ2-1; 12 bases match TRBD2. Germline loops: CDR1 KGHDR, CDR2 SFDVKD. Trimming removed 10 bases from V and 0 bases from J; junction bases left unmatched: 3. This CDR3 contains 15 residues. CDR3 nucleotide sequence: TGTGCCACGACTAGCGGGAGTTACTCCTACAATGAGCAGTTCTTC. Its translation: CATTSGSYSYNEQFF.

This clonotype occurred a few times. The rearrangement joins TRBV4-2 to TRBJ2-3; no definite D call. V lost 4 bases, J lost 5 bases, and 10 bases lay in between. This CDR3 contains 13 residues. Germline CDR1 reads LGHNA; CDR2 reads YNFKEQ. The DNA for the CDR3 is TGTGCCAGCAGCCGAGCAAAGAAAGATACGCAGTATTTT. Translated: CASSRAKKDTQYF.

V usage is TRBV7-9 and J usage is TRBJ2-3; D perhaps matches TRBD2 (5 bases). Trimming took 3 bases from V and 4 from J, leaving 26 bases between them. Germline CDR1 reads SEHNR; CDR2 reads FQNEAQ (reference sequence). The CDR3 runs to 19 residues. The CDR3 is CASSFGDYRTRRVADTQYF. CDR3 coding DNA: TGTGCCAGCAGCTTTGGCGACTACAGAACCCGCCGAGTTGCAGATACGCAGTATTTT. Filled out from reference TRBV7-9 and TRBJ2-3, the complete variable domain reads DTGVSQNPRHKITKRGQNVTFRCDPISEHNRLYWYRQTLGQGPEFLTYFQNEAQLEKSRLLSDRFSAERPKGSFSTLEIQRTEQGDSAMYLCASSFGDYRTRRVADTQYFGPGTRLTVL.

The chain combines TRBV13 with TRBJ2-1; D call uncertain. This CDR3 is 15 amino acids long. The germline CDR1 and CDR2 sequences are PRHDT and FYEKMQ (reference sequence). V was shortened by 2 bases and J by 4 bases, with 12 bases between the two germline ends. The CDR3 coding sequence is TGTGCCAGCAGCTTACGGGCGTTTCCTTACAATGAGCAGTTCTTC. This gives the protein CASSLRAFPYNEQFF.

The chain combines TRBV21-1 with TRBJ2-3; TRBD2, the D gene given by the table, was not confirmed from the DNA. TRBV21-1 is flagged as a pseudogene. The CDR3 consists of 14 residues. The CDR3 region is CASSTLAGEDTQYF. The CDR3 nucleotides read TGTGCCAGCAGCACTCTAGCGGGGGAGGATACGCAGTATTTT.

The chain combines TRBV9 with TRBJ2-1, with 7 bases lining up with TRBD2. The CDR3 contains 15 residues. The junction had 5 bases not matched to a gene; V was cut back by 0 bases and J by 5 bases. The germline gives CDR1 SGDLS, CDR2 YYNGEE. CDR3 protein: CASSVEPSGHNEQFF. The CDR3 DNA follows: TGTGCCAGCAGCGTAGAGCCTAGCGGCCACAATGAGCAGTTCTTC.

This clonotype was observed a handful of times. The V and J genes are TRBV10-3 and TRBJ2-3, with D perhaps given as TRBD1 or TRBD2 (5 bases each). V was shortened by 6 bases and J by 3 bases, with 16 bases between the two germline ends. Germline V gene lookup returns CDR1 ENHRY and CDR2 SYGVKD. The CDR3 loop spans 15 amino acids. The CDR3 sequence is CAIRVGTPGTDTQYF. For the CDR3, the DNA is TGTGCCATCAGGGTCGGGACCCCTGGGACAGATACGCAGTATTTT.

V and J are TRBV15 and TRBJ2-7; weak D call: TRBD2 (6 bases). The germline gives CDR1 LNHNV, CDR2 YYDKDF (reference sequence). The CDR3 extends over 12 amino acids. V lost 6 bases, J lost 12 bases, and 18 bases lay in between. The CDR3 DNA sequence: TGTGCCACCAGTTCCGGGGGTATAGACCGGTACTTC. Amino acids: CATSSGGIDRYF.

This chain connects TRBV5-1 to TRBJ2-3; 8 positions agree with TRBD2. This CDR3 has 19 amino acids. Germline V CDR1 and CDR2: SGHRS, YFSETQ. The J segment lost 6 bases and the V segment lost 4 bases, leaving 22 bases of the junction unmatched. The CDR3 sequence is CASSGSSIRLAGRADTQYF. The CDR3 DNA sequence: TGCGCCAGCAGCGGAAGCTCGATCCGCCTAGCGGGCCGTGCGGATACGCAGTATTTT.

The chain is built from TRBV4-2 and TRBJ1-1, with TRBD1 identical over 8 bases. CDR1 LGHNA and CDR2 YNFKEQ come from the germline V gene. The CDR3 is made up of 17 amino acids. J lost 5 bases, V lost 0 bases, and 11 bases had no gene match. The CDR3 nucleotides read TGTGCCAGCAGCCAAGATAGGACAGGGACGAAGAGGACTGAAGCTTTCTTT. Its protein product is CASSQDRTGTKRTEAFF.

The chain employs TRBV7-2 and TRBJ2-5; maybe TRBD2 (6 bases). Per the germline V gene, CDR1 is SGHTA and CDR2 is FQGNSA. The CDR3 sequence is 15 residues long. The germline V and J ends were trimmed by 1 base and 3 bases, with 12 bases remaining between them. CDR3 coding DNA: TGTGCCAGCAGCTTAGAACAGACTAGGGAAGAGACCCAGTACTTC. It specifies CASSLEQTREETQYF.

CDR3 sequence: CSAWTSGRSYEQYF. The CDR3 DNA reads TGCAGTGCTTGGACTAGCGGAAGATCCTACGAGCAGTACTTC. This chain links TRBV20-1 with TRBJ2-7; 10 bases align to TRBD2. The CDR3 extends over 14 amino acids. V lost 5 bases and J lost 1; bases outside the gene matches: 5. Germline CDR1 reads DFQATT; CDR2 reads SNEGSKA (reference sequence).

The V and J genes are TRBV4-1 and TRBJ2-7; D is undetermined. The V end lost 1 base, the J end lost 2 bases, and 15 bases lay between the germline ends. In germline, CDR1 is MGHRA, CDR2 YSYEKL. CDR3 length: 16 amino acids. This CDR3 is CASSQGRFSDAYEQYF. CDR3 coding DNA: TGCGCCAGCAGCCAAGGGCGGTTCAGCGACGCCTACGAGCAGTACTTC.